This T cell receptor (beta chain) came from a study of Ad26.COV2.S vaccination and SARS-CoV-2 variants. As for the study in general: Among those in the COV1001 Ad26.COV2.S trial arm was the donor. Overall study findings and caveats: Breadth and depth estimates from TCRs may understate total T cell responses.

This CDR3 spans 17 amino acids. Germline-derived CDR1 and CDR2 are LNHDA and SQIVND (reference sequence). Losses at the gene ends were 0 bases for V and 5 bases for J; bases not matched to a gene: 7. The repertoire was sequenced with immunoSEQ multiplex PCR; TCRdb's copy has only in-frame clones and lacks some. The table shows fewer than 400,000 clones, with about 82% occurring only once. This clone was seen only once. Its antigen is still unknown. Described treatment: 19 received Ad26.COV2.S at low or high dose, single or two shots; about 5 received placebo; per-sample allocation not given. All samples were drawn on day 63, counting from the first vaccine or placebo injection.

The receptor was isolated from a person between 18 and 60 years old who received the Ad26.COV2.S COVID-19 vaccine or a placebo. The material was peripheral blood, obtained in a trial of Ad26.COV2.S vaccine versus placebo. The chain uses TRBV19 and TRBJ2-2; TRBD1 matches at 9 bases. In nucleotides, the CDR3 is TGTGCCAGTAGTATAGATCGAGGACAGGGGTCGACCGGGGAGCTGTTTTTT. It codes for CASSIDRGQGSTGELFF.